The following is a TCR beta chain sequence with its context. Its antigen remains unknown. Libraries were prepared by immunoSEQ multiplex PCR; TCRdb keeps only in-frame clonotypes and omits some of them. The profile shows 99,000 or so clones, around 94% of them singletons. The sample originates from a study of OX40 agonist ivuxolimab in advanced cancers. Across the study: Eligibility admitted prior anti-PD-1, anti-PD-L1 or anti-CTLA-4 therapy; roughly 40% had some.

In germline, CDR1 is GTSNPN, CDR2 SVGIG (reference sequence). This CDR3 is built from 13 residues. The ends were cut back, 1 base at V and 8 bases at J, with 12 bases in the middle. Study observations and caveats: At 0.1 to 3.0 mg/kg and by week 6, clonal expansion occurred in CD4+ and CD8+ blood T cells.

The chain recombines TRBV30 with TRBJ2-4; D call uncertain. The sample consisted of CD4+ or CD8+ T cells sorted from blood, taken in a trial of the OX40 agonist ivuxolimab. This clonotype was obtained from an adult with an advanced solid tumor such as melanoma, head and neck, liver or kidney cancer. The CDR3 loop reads CAWSADRWDIQYF. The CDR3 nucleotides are TGTGCCTGGAGTGCGGACCGGTGGGACATTCAGTACTTC.